The present T cell receptor beta chain was sequenced within a study of CD8 T cells in ankylosing spondylitis. The CDR3 has 13 residues. V gave up 4 bases and J gave up 3 bases; unmatched junction bases: 3. CDR1 and CDR2 (germline): SGHRS, YFSETQ. Each CDR3 protein is one row after TCRdb ran MiXCR on the 5' RACE reads. The sample carries about 130,000 distinct CDR3 sequences, roughly 11% recorded once. This clonotype was detected many times. The sequenced sample was blood, either unsorted or a sorted T cell fraction (not recorded which). The receptor was isolated from a female donor with ankylosing spondylitis or in good health (not recorded which). V and J are TRBV5-1 and TRBJ1-1, with 7 bases fitting TRBD1. This chain's CDR3 is CASSRDRYTEAFF. The CDR3 nucleotides are TGCGCCAGCAGCCGGGACAGATACACTGAAGCTTTCTTT.